The 10 T cell receptor beta chains reported below all come from one sample, sequenced in a study of cytomegalovirus exposure and HLA in healthy donors (TCRdb year 2017). The library was obtained by the immunoSEQ multiplex PCR assay. The source is immuneACCESS, and TCRdb retained only in-frame sequences with V and J called. Part of the clones is not carried over; for the studies checked, unresolved V genes explain less than half of this, and the remainder is unexplained. The sample includes 150,000 to 200,000 clones, with about 82% observed a single time. More than 1.1% of the sample comes from the top ten. The source material was PBMCs. The receptors originated from a woman younger than 35 in good health and CMV-seronegative.

The chain combines TRBV5-1 with TRBJ2-5; the match to TRBD1 covers 8 bases. V was pared by 1 base and J by 5 bases, with 13 bases of the junction left unmatched. This CDR3 spans 17 amino acids. Germline CDR1 reads SGHRS; CDR2 reads YFSETQ. CDR3 DNA sequence: TGCGCCAGCAGCTTGAATCAGGGGGCCGGTTTTGGGGAGACCCAGTACTTC. It yields the protein CASSLNQGAGFGETQYF.

The chain carries TRBV19 and TRBJ2-3; 7 bases align to TRBD1. CDR1 is LNHDA, CDR2 SQIVND, per germline (reference sequence). This CDR3 comprises 14 residues. Trimming took 6 bases from V and 3 from J; bases not matched to a gene: 6. The DNA of the CDR3 is TGTGCCAGTAGGGACAGGTTGGGGACAGATACGCAGTATTTT. It is translated as CASRDRLGTDTQYF.

The rearrangement uses TRBV2 and TRBJ2-5, with 7 bases that match TRBD1. The CDR3 spans 16 residues. Trimming removed 0 bases from V and 6 bases from J; junction bases left unmatched: 10. The germline gives CDR1 SNHLY, CDR2 FYNNEI. DNA for the CDR3: TGTGCCAGCAGTGAAGCGGCTGGACAGGCGGAGAAGACCCAGTACTTC. The encoded protein is CASSEAAGQAEKTQYF.

J is TRBJ2-1 and V is TRBV10-2; the match to TRBD1 covers 9 bases. Losses at the gene ends were 3 bases for V and 12 bases for J; bases not matched to a gene: 9. Germline V gives CDR1 WSHSY, CDR2 SAAADI. The CDR3 has 14 amino acids. This chain's CDR3 is CASSDQQGAWGQFF. In DNA form, the CDR3 reads TGCGCCAGCAGTGACCAACAGGGGGCTTGGGGGCAGTTCTTC.

In regard to this clone: At the DNA level, this CDR3 is encoded by other sequences in the same sample as well. The chain employs TRBV6-1 and TRBJ1-6, with D possibly TRBD1 on 5 matching bases. The germline CDR1 and CDR2 sequences are MNHNS and SASEGT. V lost 4 bases, J lost 2 bases, and 6 bases lay in between. The CDR3 runs 14 residues. The DNA for the CDR3 is TGTGCCAGCAGTGCAGGGCCCTATAATTCACCCCTCCACTTT. Protein sequence: CASSAGPYNSPLHF.

This clone was seen a single time. The V call is TRBV7-8, the J call TRBJ1-3; D possibly corresponds to TRBD1 (5 bases). CDR3 size: 16 residues. Germline assignment: CDR1 SGHVS and CDR2 FQNEAQ. Trimming took 5 bases from V and 1 from J, leaving 15 bases between them. CDR3 nucleotides: TGTGCCAGCAGCCCCGAACAAGGGGTGTCTGGAAACACCATATATTTT. Amino acid sequence: CASSPEQGVSGNTIYF.

V usage is TRBV30 and J usage is TRBJ2-3; 12 positions match TRBD2. The CDR3 consists of 17 residues. CDR1 GTSNPN and CDR2 SVGIG come from the germline V gene (reference sequence). Trimming cost V 0 bases and J 6 bases; bases outside gene matches: 10. The CDR3 is CAWSVTGLAGGLDTQYF. The CDR3 region has the DNA TGTGCCTGGAGTGTAACGGGGCTAGCGGGGGGGTTGGATACGCAGTATTTT.

This chain links TRBV5-1 with TRBJ2-1, with D perhaps matching TRBD1 (5 bases). The V gene lost 4 bases and the J gene lost 4 bases, with 27 bases spanning the gap. Germline-derived CDR1 and CDR2 are SGHRS and YFSETQ. The CDR3 spans 19 residues. The CDR3 is CASSPSTETVRHPYNEQFF. CDR3 in DNA: TGCGCCAGCAGCCCTTCCACCGAGACAGTACGACATCCGTACAATGAGCAGTTCTTC.

The genes are TRBV27 and TRBJ2-3; 10 bases are shared with TRBD2. V was pared by 1 base and J by 3 bases, with 7 bases of the junction left unmatched. This CDR3 region has 17 residues. Germline V gene data show CDR1 as MNHEY and CDR2 as SMNVEV (reference sequence). The CDR3 protein is CASSLLASGRSTDTQYF. The CDR3 DNA reads TGTGCCAGCAGTTTATTGGCTAGCGGGAGATCGACAGATACGCAGTATTTT.

The chain employs TRBV7-6 and TRBJ2-1, with 7 positions matching TRBD2. The CDR3 has 16 amino acids. In germline, CDR1 is SGHVS, CDR2 FNYEAQ. This chain's CDR3 is CASGGTIAGSRNEQFF. CDR3 coding DNA: TGTGCGAGTGGTGGAACTATAGCGGGTTCAAGGAATGAGCAGTTCTTC.